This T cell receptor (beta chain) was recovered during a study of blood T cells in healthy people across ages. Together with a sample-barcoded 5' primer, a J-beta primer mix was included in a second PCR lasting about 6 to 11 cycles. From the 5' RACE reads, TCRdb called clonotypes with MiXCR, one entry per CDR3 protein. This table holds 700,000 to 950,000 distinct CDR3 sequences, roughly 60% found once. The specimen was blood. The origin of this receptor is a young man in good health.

CDR3 nucleotide sequence: TGTGCCAGCAGCTTGGCGCCACCAGCAGATACGCAGTATTTT. It specifies CASSLAPPADTQYF. The chain recombines TRBV5-4 with TRBJ2-3; D gene uncertain. Germline CDR1 is SGHNT and CDR2 is YYREEE (reference sequence). Trimming took off 0 bases at V and 4 bases at J, with 9 bases between the two ends. This CDR3 is built from 14 residues.